One TCR beta chain is described in this entry. The sample comes from a study of blood T cell repertoires in COVID-19. The germline gives CDR1 LNHDA, CDR2 SQIVND (reference sequence). The CDR3 covers 15 residues. V gave up 9 bases and J gave up 7 bases, with 19 bases separating them. TCRdb keeps only in-frame clones here, not all; method: immunoSEQ multiplex PCR. The sample gives about 260,000 clones, around 93% of which show up once; approximately 3% is in the top ten. This sequence originates from a man in his forties who had been exposed to COVID-19. The sequenced material came from PBMCs or T cells enriched from blood (not recorded which). The chain is built from TRBV19 and TRBJ1-6; tentatively, D is TRBD1 (6 bases). CDR3 sequence reads: CASRRTDTFNSPLHF. The CDR3 DNA reads TGTGCCAGCCGACGGACAGATACCTTCAATTCACCCCTCCACTTT.